This T cell receptor (beta chain) comes out of a study of blood T cells in healthy people across ages (dated by TCRdb to between 2014 and 2017). Some background on the complete study: In model experiments, roughly one uniquely barcoded TCR beta cDNA molecule per two T cells was captured by template switching. Age-related changes in TCR beta repertoire diversity were measured in the study by deep sequencing normalized with unique cDNA molecular identifiers. The donors were split into four age groups: young (average 16 years), middle-aged (about 40), aged (62) and long-lived (approximately 80). To avoid experimental bias, donors of different ages were spread randomly across the sequencing lanes. The study analyzed two additional independent replicas of 1 million unique cDNA reads from the same blood draw for two donors, one aged 18 to 29 and one aged 80 or older. The full study reports these points: A strong correlation was found between observed TCR beta diversity and the percentage of naive T cells measured by flow cytometry. Because donor CMV infection status was unknown, age-related changes in expanded clonotypes were potentially confounded. Bulk unsorted PBMC profiling prevented conclusive comparison of naive and antigen-experienced compartments. Estimates of total diversity based on one million sequenced T cells were considered lower bounds and underestimates. Observed TCR beta diversity per million T cells fell roughly linearly with age, and a significant reduction was already apparent by age about 43. The long-lived group showed more naive CD4+ T cells, fewer expanded clones and increased TCR diversity than the aged group, suggesting age selection.

In regard to this clonotype: Which antigen it targets is not known. One base away there is no much larger clone; base qualities are not given.

Systemically healthy Caucasian individuals from Russia, some 38 in total and aged roughly 6 to 95 years, were included as donors. Each donor gave around 9 milliliters of peripheral blood, collected into EDTA-treated Vacutainer tubes. Ficoll-Paque density-gradient centrifugation was used to isolate PBMCs, with at least 7 million per sample. Total RNA was extracted from PBMCs with Trizol reagent, with at least 6 micrograms obtained per sample. Naive CD45RAhigh/CD27high T cell percentages were measured by flow cytometry on a PBMC aliquot from every donor. The library relied on 5' RACE. The listed sequencing device is Illumina HiSeq 2500. A second PCR of roughly 7 to 12 cycles was run with a J-beta primer mix and a sample-barcoded 5' primer. A template-switch 5' adaptor carrying 12 random nucleotides introduced a unique molecular identifier onto each TCR beta cDNA molecule. Each sample yielded at least 2.5 million CDR3-containing paired-end reads. The Mint cDNA synthesis kit, primed by a TRBC-specific oligonucleotide, was used to synthesize first-strand cDNA from all RNA. All cDNA was treated with uracil-DNA glycosylase and then went through a first 18-cycle PCR with the universal primers M1SS and BC2_uni_R. The authors' analysis ran thus. For normalization, 1 million high-quality reads were randomly selected from each sample, with every read carrying a distinct molecular identifier. Reads with shared molecular identifiers were discarded instead of being binned into consensus sequences. CDR3 identification, clonotype clustering and error correction used MiTCR with a Q25 quality threshold and the strictest error-elimination algorithm. A nonparametric unseen species model using Euler transformation provided a lower-bound estimate of total TCR beta diversity. Starting from the raw public reads, TCRdb applied fastp trimming at Q25, assembled clones with MiXCR and retained in-frame beta chains. When rows share a CDR3 protein, they turn into one entry using the most common DNA and genes. The V and J calls come from TCRdb's annotation, not from the publication. The sample profile shows about 800,000 distinct CDR3 sequences; 55% to 70% of them were found once. The top ten hold 22% of the sample.

V is shortened by 0 bases, J by 4 bases, and the region joining them spans 11 bases. CDR1 and CDR2 are drawn from the germline V gene: SGHDT, YYEEEE. The cysteine opens and the phenylalanine closes a CDR3 of 15 amino acids. The sequence is cut down to CDR3 DNA, 45 bases in frame from base 1. Sequencing used blood. This chain joins TRBV5-6 to TRBJ2-1; no D gene can be assigned with confidence. The sequence derives from a man under 40 in good health. The DNA sequence is as follows: TGTGCCAGCAGCTTGGGACCTCCACCATACAATGAGCAGTTCTTC. Translated, this gives CASSLGPPPYNEQFF.